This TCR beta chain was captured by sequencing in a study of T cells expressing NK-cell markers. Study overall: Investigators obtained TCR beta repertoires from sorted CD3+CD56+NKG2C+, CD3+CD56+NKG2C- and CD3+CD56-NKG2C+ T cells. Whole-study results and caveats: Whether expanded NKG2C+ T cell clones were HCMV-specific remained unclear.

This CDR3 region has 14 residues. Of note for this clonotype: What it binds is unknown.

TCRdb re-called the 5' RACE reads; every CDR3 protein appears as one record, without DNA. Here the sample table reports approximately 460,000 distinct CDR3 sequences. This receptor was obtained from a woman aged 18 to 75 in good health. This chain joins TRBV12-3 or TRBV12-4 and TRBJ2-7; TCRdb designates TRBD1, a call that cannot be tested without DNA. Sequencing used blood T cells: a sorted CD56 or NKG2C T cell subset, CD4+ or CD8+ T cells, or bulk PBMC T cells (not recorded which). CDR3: CASSLTGDSYEQYF.